This T cell receptor (beta chain) was sequenced for a study of control samples from healthy donors and cancer patients. Only in-frame clones appear in the TCRdb table, and some are missing; sequencing was by immunoSEQ multiplex PCR. The sample yields about 150,000 clones, roughly 93% seen once. From germline, CDR1 is ENHRY and CDR2 SYGVKD. This CDR3 spans 13 amino acids. V lost 10 bases to trimming and J lost 2 bases; unmatched junction nucleotides: 5. The material sequenced was blood. This chain uses TRBV10-3 with TRBJ1-5, with 7 bases that match TRBD1. The clonotype comes from a man aged 50-60 years in good health. This CDR3 is CATQGVGNQPQHF. The DNA of the CDR3 is TGTGCCACCCAGGGGGTTGGCAATCAGCCCCAGCATTTT.